These 28 T cell receptor beta chains were sequenced from one sample in a study of T cell responses to AZD1222 COVID-19 vaccine (dated by TCRdb to about 2021). The library relied on the immunoSEQ multiplex PCR assay. In its TCRdb copy, this immuneACCESS table keeps in-frame sequences only and misses some clones. Where compared with another copy, unresolved V genes explain less than half of these, and the others have no known cause. The sample has some 96,000 clones on record, around nine tenths of them singletons. The top ten clones comprise 2.8% of the sample. Explained via the paper, the time point label denotes: baseline before first vaccination. The material sequenced was peripheral blood, taken on day 0 of AZD1222 vaccination. Source of these receptors: an adult in good health.

The chain links TRBV6-5 to TRBJ1-2; TRBD1 might be the D (5 bases). The V and J ends lost 7 bases and 4 bases respectively, with 19 bases between them. The germline V gene encodes CDR1 MNHEY and CDR2 SVGAGI. The CDR3 contains 15 residues. The CDR3 coding sequence is TGTGCCAGCACCACCTCCCCCGGGGGTGGCTATGGCTACACCTTC. It codes for CASTTSPGGGYGYTF.

This clone was seen only once. The chain employs TRBV9 and TRBJ1-6, with a weak D call TRBD1 (5 bases). Trimming removed 3 bases from V and 4 bases from J, with 11 bases in between. The CDR3 runs 15 residues. Germline loops: CDR1 SGDLS, CDR2 YYNGEE. CDR3 bases: TGTGCCAGCAGCGCCTCCGGGACGTATAATTCACCCCTCCACTTT. This encodes CASSASGTYNSPLHF.

V and J are TRBV2 and TRBJ2-7, with 7 bases identical to TRBD1. This CDR3 has 12 residues. Germline loops: CDR1 SNHLY, CDR2 FYNNEI. The junction had 6 bases not matched to a gene; V was cut back by 8 bases and J by 5 bases. The CDR3 is CASRKTGNEQYF. The DNA of the CDR3 is TGTGCCAGCCGCAAGACAGGGAACGAGCAGTACTTC.

The chain is built from TRBV12-3 or TRBV12-4 and TRBJ1-1; D call uncertain. Trimming removed 6 bases at V and 6 bases at J, with 14 bases between. The CDR3 is made up of 13 amino acids. The CDR3 region is CASSHHPPAEAFF. The CDR3 DNA is TGTGCCAGCAGCCATCACCCCCCGGCTGAAGCTTTCTTT.

The genes are TRBV27 and TRBJ2-7; 7 bases line up with TRBD2. The trim removed 8 bases at V and 2 bases at J, leaving 9 bases unmatched. The CDR3 is made up of 14 amino acids. Per germline, CDR1 MNHEY and CDR2 SMNVEV (reference sequence). CDR3 DNA sequence: TGTGCCAGCTATCCCTCGGGACTACCCTACGAGCAGTACTTC. It specifies CASYPSGLPYEQYF.

This clone occurred a few times. This sequence joins TRBV7-9 and TRBJ1-6; 7 bases agree with TRBD1. CDR3 size: 17 residues. Losses at the gene ends were 5 bases for V and 7 bases for J; bases not matched to a gene: 14. Per the germline V gene, CDR1 is SEHNR and CDR2 is FQNEAQ (reference sequence). CDR3 in DNA: TGTGCCAGCAGCCCTCAACAGGGGTCCCATCTGAATTCACCCCTCCACTTT. It specifies CASSPQQGSHLNSPLHF.

The chain employs TRBV6-4 and TRBJ2-1; 9 bases are shared with TRBD2. The trim removed 2 bases at V and 13 bases at J, leaving 15 bases unmatched. CDR1 MRHNA and CDR2 SNTAGT come from the germline V gene. The CDR3 contains 16 residues. As DNA, the CDR3 is TGTGCCAGCAGTGACAATATCCTAGCGGGGTCAAGGGAACAGTTCTTC. Its translation is CASSDNILAGSREQFF.

This clone was detected only once. This sequence joins TRBV2 and TRBJ1-4; 7 bases fit TRBD1. CDR3 length: 17 amino acids. Trimming at V came to 2 bases and at J to 8 bases, leaving 14 bases not matched to a gene. Germline V CDR1 and CDR2: SNHLY, FYNNEI. Here the CDR3 reads CASSERQGDFRGEKLFF. The CDR3 DNA follows: TGTGCCAGCAGTGAAAGGCAGGGGGACTTCAGGGGGGAAAAACTGTTTTTT.

In DNA form, the CDR3 reads TGTGCCAGCAGCCAGCCAGTCACTGGGGCAGATACGCAGTATTTT. The encoded protein is CASSQPVTGADTQYF. This chain links TRBV3-1 (or the pseudogene TRBV3-2) with TRBJ2-3; D is undetermined. This CDR3 has 15 amino acids. Germline-derived CDR1 and CDR2 are LGHDT and YNNKEL (reference sequence). V lost 3 bases and J lost 4, with 14 bases in between.

The chain recombines TRBV7-8 with TRBJ1-4; TRBD1 aligns across 7 bases. With 5 bases clipped from V and 4 bases from J, the junction kept 7 bases outside the gene matches. From germline, CDR1 is SGHVS and CDR2 FQNEAQ. The CDR3 runs 15 residues. CDR3 DNA sequence: TGTGCCAGCAGCCCGAGACAGGGCTTTAATGAAAAACTGTTTTTT. This codes for CASSPRQGFNEKLFF.

This chain joins TRBV27 and TRBJ1-2; 9 positions agree with TRBD1. Germline CDR1 and CDR2: MNHEY and SMNVEV (reference sequence). V trimming: 3 bases; J trimming: 6 bases; junction bases outside the gene matches: 14. This CDR3 comprises 17 residues. The DNA of the CDR3 is TGTGCCAGCAGTTTTTATCCAAAGGGACAGGGAGGAGATGGCTACACCTTC. It yields the protein CASSFYPKGQGGDGYTF.

The rearrangement links TRBV30 to TRBJ1-1; D possibly corresponds to TRBD1 (5 bases). The V and J ends lost 1 base and 8 bases respectively, with 14 bases between them. The CDR3 extends over 13 amino acids. Germline lookup yields CDR1 GTSNPN and CDR2 SVGIG (reference sequence). The CDR3 bases are TGTGCCTGGAGTGGAGGAGGGCACAGGGAAGCTTTCTTT. The encoded protein is CAWSGGGHREAFF.

The rearrangement uses TRBV9 and TRBJ1-2; 7 bases agree with TRBD1. The V and J ends lost 5 bases and 8 bases, in that order; junction bases with no gene match: 6. The CDR3 loop spans 12 amino acids. In germline, CDR1 is SGDLS, CDR2 YYNGEE. The CDR3 DNA is TGTGCCAGCAGTGGGACAGACAGCGGCTACACCTTC. Translating it yields CASSGTDSGYTF.

This CDR3 reads CASSELGLDNEKLFF. The DNA of the CDR3 is TGTGCCAGCAGCGAACTCGGACTAGATAATGAAAAACTGTTTTTT. V usage is TRBV5-6 and J usage is TRBJ1-4; no reliable D call. Germline values: CDR1 SGHDT, CDR2 YYEEEE. The CDR3 runs to 15 residues. V was trimmed by 4 bases and J by 4 bases, leaving 14 bases between them.

With regard to this clone: An end of the junction does not agree with germline; a read error may underlie this. The V call is TRBV2, the J call TRBJ1-5; a weak D match, TRBD1 (6 bases). Germline V gene sequence: CDR1 SNHLY, CDR2 FYNNEI. CDR3 size: 14 residues. The CDR3 protein is CAGRARGVNQPQHF. CDR3 in DNA: TGTGCCGGCAGGGCCAGGGGCGTCAATCAGCCCCAGCATTTT.

The CDR3 DNA follows: TGTGCCAGTAGTAGGCCCGGATCGGCACAGAACACTGAAGCTTTCTTT. Translating it yields CASSRPGSAQNTEAFF. The chain has TRBV19 and TRBJ1-1; D is unresolved. V gave up 4 bases and J gave up 1 base, with 16 bases separating them. CDR1 and CDR2 (germline): LNHDA, SQIVND (reference sequence). The CDR3 spans 16 residues.

V is TRBV5-6 and J is TRBJ1-2; possibly TRBD1 for D (6 bases). V shed 0 bases and J shed 3 bases, with 12 bases lying between them. CDR1 SGHDT and CDR2 YYEEEE come from the germline V gene. This CDR3 is 15 amino acids long. DNA of the CDR3: TGTGCCAGCAGCTTGGTAACAGGGTATGACTATGGCTACACCTTC. Its protein is CASSLVTGYDYGYTF.

V gene TRBV6-6 combines with J gene TRBJ1-3; possibly TRBD1 for D (5 bases). Germline loops: CDR1 MNHNY, CDR2 SVGAGI (reference sequence). The CDR3 contains 14 residues. The V end lost 7 bases, the J end lost 8 bases, and 18 bases lay between the germline ends. The CDR3, as DNA: TGTGCCAGCACCCTACGGGGGGAGGGAGACACCATATATTTT. Residues: CASTLRGEGDTIYF.

The chain links TRBV6-5 to TRBJ2-1, with a possible D match to TRBD2 (6 bases). The V end was cut by 8 bases, the J end by 0 bases, with 14 bases between. This CDR3 is 15 amino acids long. The V gene's germline CDR1 is MNHEY and CDR2 SVGAGI. The CDR3 sequence is CASQAGPSSYNEQFF. CDR3 in DNA: TGTGCCAGCCAGGCGGGGCCTAGCTCCTACAATGAGCAGTTCTTC.

The chain carries TRBV28 and TRBJ1-5; D gene uncertain. Trimming cost V 6 bases and J 1 base, with 10 bases left between them. Germline V gene data show CDR1 as MDHEN and CDR2 as SYDVKM. This CDR3 is 14 amino acids long. The CDR3 spells CASSFLGSNQPQHF. In DNA form, the CDR3 reads TGTGCCAGCAGCTTTCTTGGCAGCAATCAGCCCCAGCATTTT.

In its sample, this clone was seen a few times. V is TRBV30 and J is TRBJ2-7, with 7 bases lining up with TRBD1. V lost 5 bases, J lost 4 bases, and 11 bases stayed unmatched. Germline lookup yields CDR1 GTSNPN and CDR2 SVGIG (reference sequence). The CDR3 is 14 amino acids. The CDR3, as DNA: TGTGCCTGGGCCCAACAGGGGATAATTTACGAGCAGTACTTC. This encodes CAWAQQGIIYEQYF.

The V call is TRBV3-1 (or the pseudogene TRBV3-2), the J call TRBJ2-5; 11 bases match TRBD2. The CDR3 has 16 residues. Per germline, CDR1 LGHDT and CDR2 YNNKEL (reference sequence). Trimming at V came to 1 base and at J to 2 bases, leaving 3 bases not matched to a gene. The CDR3 DNA reads TGTGCCAGCAGCCAAGCGATAGCGGGGGGGCAAGAGACCCAGTACTTC. It encodes CASSQAIAGGQETQYF.

This clone was recorded a few times. The chain recombines TRBV19 with TRBJ1-1; 9 nucleotides match TRBD1. Germline V CDR1 and CDR2: LNHDA, SQIVND (reference sequence). The junction had 13 bases not matched to a gene; V was cut back by 6 bases and J by 5 bases. The CDR3 is made up of 16 amino acids. CDR3 loop: CASSPGQGLSWTEAFF. CDR3 bases: TGTGCCAGTAGCCCTGGACAGGGGCTAAGTTGGACTGAAGCTTTCTTT.

The rearrangement uses TRBV18 and TRBJ1-3, with D perhaps matching TRBD1 (5 bases). V shed 4 bases and J shed 2 bases, with 12 bases lying between them. CDR3 length equals 15 residues. Germline lookup yields CDR1 KGHSH and CDR2 LQKENI. The CDR3 spells CASSLGRNPGNTIYF. The CDR3 region has the DNA TGTGCCAGCTCACTGGGACGGAACCCTGGAAACACCATATATTTT.

This clone was recorded only once. The gene calls are TRBV25-1 and TRBJ1-1; tentative D call: TRBD1 (6 bases). The CDR3 sequence is 11 residues long. CDR1 and CDR2 from the germline V gene are MGHDK and SYGVNS. V lost 8 bases and J 9 bases, leaving 13 bases between the germline ends. The CDR3 region has the DNA TGTGCCAGCGGGGGGGGGCAGCAAGCTTTCTTT. Translated, it gives CASGGGQQAFF.

This clone has only one observation. The CDR3 coding sequence is TGCGCCAGCAGTCATGTGGACAGGCGATTTAACTATGGCTACACCTTC. This translates into CASSHVDRRFNYGYTF. This chain links TRBV23-1 with TRBJ1-2; 7 nucleotides agree with TRBD1. TRBV23-1 is an ORF for which the function is uncertain. The CDR3 has 16 residues. J was trimmed by 1 base and V by 3 bases; bases with no gene match: 8.

The chain uses TRBV6-6 and TRBJ1-1; 8 bases are shared with TRBD1. The germline gives CDR1 MNHNY, CDR2 SVGAGI (reference sequence). The CDR3 contains 13 residues. J lost 14 bases, V lost 6 bases, and 14 bases had no gene match. The CDR3 DNA follows: TGTGCCAGCAGCCGGACAGGGCCCCAGGAGTCCTTCTTT. Translated, it gives CASSRTGPQESFF.

The chain couples TRBV5-4 to TRBJ1-5; no firm D call. Between the trimmed V and J ends, which lost 0 bases and 1 base, there was a span of 11 bases. This CDR3 contains 16 residues. Germline CDR1 SGHNT, CDR2 YYREEE (reference sequence). The CDR3 DNA follows: TGTGCCAGCAGCTTGGGGGGAGAACGAAGCAATCAGCCCCAGCATTTT. It yields the protein CASSLGGERSNQPQHF.